This T cell receptor (beta chain) was sequenced in a study of response to subunit inactivated influenza vaccine. Study outcomes and limitations: Authors suggested each seasonal influenza vaccination recruits few new T cells.

V lost 5 bases and J lost 5, with 18 bases in between. This CDR3 has 15 residues. In germline, CDR1 is ENHRY, CDR2 SYGVKD. Worth noting for this clonotype: The antigen remains undetermined.

Using its own MiXCR run on the RT-PCR reads, TCRdb lists one record per CDR3 protein. The sample lists around 500,000 distinct CDR3 sequences; 10% to 11% were seen once. The source was PBMCs from blood, collected about 40 days after vaccination. This clonotype originated in a man aged 45 to 65 who received an inactivated influenza vaccine. The rearrangement links TRBV10-3 to TRBJ2-5; D perhaps matches TRBD1 (6 bases). The CDR3 reads CAISKTGTKGETQYF. The CDR3 DNA sequence: TGTGCCATCAGTAAAACCGGGACAAAGGGTGAGACCCAGTACTTC.